This T cell receptor (beta chain) was documented in a study of human T cells and chemical hapten exposure. Study overall: Donors were sensitized with 2% DPC on the upper inner arm.

This clonotype occurred many times. This CDR3 has 13 residues. Germline CDR1 reads MNHNY; CDR2 reads SVGAGI (reference sequence). Trimming removed 6 bases from V and 7 bases from J; junction bases left unmatched: 3. Separate cDNA molecules received unique molecular identifiers, which the library attached to them. TCRdb processed the RACE reads anew with MiXCR; each CDR3 protein has one entry. The sample records approximately 40,000 distinct CDR3 sequences, about 3.5% being singletons. Time point of the sample: patch test 2, 6 weeks after DPC sensitization. Treatment defined: therapeutic diphenylcyclopropenone sensitization with weekly scalp DPC.

The genes are TRBV6-6 and TRBJ1-4, with 9 positions matching TRBD1. This TCR was recovered from a man between 35 and 55 years old with alopecia areata. Some clones in this sample may be carry-over from other donors' samples. The specimen comprised whole blood, sampled in connection with sensitization to the hapten diphenylcyclopropenone (DPC). The CDR3 DNA is TGTGCCAGCAGGACAGGGGGGGGTGAAAAACTGTTTTTT. It yields the protein CASRTGGGEKLFF.